The sequence of this TCR beta chain was determined in a study of PD-L1 blockade in urothelial cancer. The method was immunoSEQ multiplex PCR; TCRdb's version includes in-frame clones alone and lacks a portion of them. The sample gives approximately 38,000 clones, 75% to 90% of which show up once; 24% is in the top ten. The time point here: peripheral blood 6 weeks after treatment start. From germline, CDR1 is SGDLS and CDR2 YYNGEE. With 0 bases removed from V and 0 bases from J, the gap between germline ends came to 11 bases. The CDR3 contains 16 residues. The sequence derives from a man in his fifties or sixties with urothelial cancer. The source was PBMCs, collected around atezolizumab (anti-PD-L1) treatment. V gene TRBV9 combines with J gene TRBJ2-3; D remains unclear. This CDR3 reads CASSVAGGISTDTQYF. The CDR3 DNA is TGTGCCAGCAGCGTAGCTGGCGGAATAAGCACAGATACGCAGTATTTT. Full variable domain (remainder filled in from reference TRBV9 and TRBJ2-3): DSGVTQTPKHLITATGQRVTLRCSPRSGDLSVYWYQQSLDQGLQFLIQYYNGEERAKGNILERFSAQQFPDLHSELNLSSLELGDSALYFCASSVAGGISTDTQYFGPGTRLTVL.